In this sample, the clone carrying this T cell receptor (beta chain) turned up a few times. Its specificity is not known. The CDR3 totals 15 residues. Germline assignment: CDR1 MDHEN and CDR2 SYDVKM. V lost 2 bases, J lost 4 bases, and 15 bases lay in between. These data come from a study of cytomegalovirus exposure and HLA in healthy donors. Study-level points and caveats: Researchers catalogued 164 TCR beta chains as cytomegalovirus-associated. It was taken for granted in presence/absence analyses that sequencing depth across donors was roughly uniform.

The primer mix had 60 Vbeta and 13 Jbeta primers. Produced via immunoSEQ multiplex PCR; TCRdb's table is partial and in-frame only. The repertoire holds more than 85,000 clones, with about 74% as singletons. The sequenced material came from PBMCs. The chain carries TRBV28 and TRBJ2-7; tentative D call: TRBD2 (5 bases). The TCR sequence derives from a woman in her forties or fifties in good health and CMV-seropositive. The DNA for the CDR3 is TGTGCCAGCAGTTTAACGAGGGCCGCCTATTACGAGCAGTACTTC. Amino acids: CASSLTRAAYYEQYF.